This TCR beta chain was documented in a study of T cell responses to AZD1222 COVID-19 vaccine. In the case of this clone: Its antigen is undetermined.

The study, taken as a whole, reports: Vaccine-associated CD4 TCRs ranged over spike, dominating at 160-218 and 743-854. Donors, mostly white British, included more females; clonal diversity was possibly underestimated.

Profiling relied on immunoSEQ multiplex PCR, and the TCRdb table lists in-frame clones only, not all of them. The sample consists of approximately 150,000 clones, more than 90% of them appearing once. Per germline, CDR1 KGHSH and CDR2 LQKENI. The CDR3 sequence is 13 residues long. Trimming shortened V by 2 bases and J by 5 bases, and 9 bases separated the two germline ends. The gene calls are TRBV18 and TRBJ2-5; D is undetermined. The sequence came from an adult who received the AZD1222 COVID-19 vaccine. The sample was peripheral blood, taken 28 days after the second AZD1222 dose. CDR3: CASSPGVSETQYF. In DNA form, the CDR3 reads TGTGCCAGCTCACCAGGTGTCAGCGAGACCCAGTACTTC.